The 8 T cell receptor beta chains below all came from one sample that was sequenced in a study of T cells in Graves' hyperthyroidism and ophthalmopathy. It was RNA transcripts that yielded the amplified TCR beta CDR3 regions. HTBI primers were employed in a first-round RT-PCR of the TCR CDR3. One entry per CDR3 protein results from TCRdb running MiXCR on the multiplex PCR reads. The sample contains 400,000 to 500,000 distinct CDR3 sequences, around 15% of which appear only once. What was sequenced was blood. These TCRs come from a woman between 18 and 29 years old with Graves' hyperthyroidism.

The table lists this clonotype with many counts. The genes are TRBV24-1 and TRBJ2-5; D is possibly TRBD1 (6 bases). CDR1 is KGHDR, CDR2 SFDVKD, per germline. V was trimmed by 3 bases and J by 5 bases, leaving 12 bases between them. The CDR3 loop spans 14 amino acids. The CDR3 DNA reads TGTGCCACCAGTGATACAGGAAGGGGGGAGACCCAGTACTTC. Translated: CATSDTGRGETQYF.

This clonotype has a handful of counts. The germline gene is not matched at one end of the junction; a read error may be the cause. This chain uses TRBV6-2 or TRBV6-3 with TRBJ2-1; tentative D call: TRBD1 (5 bases). There are 13 residues in the CDR3. CDR1 is MNHEY and CDR2 is SVGEGT in the germline V gene. The CDR3 DNA reads TGTGCCGGCAGTTATCAAGATCCAGGGGAGCAGTTCTTC. Its protein is CAGSYQDPGEQFF.

This clonotype has only a few counts. The chain is built from TRBV7-2 and TRBJ2-7; TRBD2 agrees at 8 bases. V shed 5 bases, J shed 3 bases, and the junction held 12 bases outside the gene matches. The length of the CDR3 is 16 residues. Germline CDR1 SGHTA, CDR2 FQGNSA. In DNA, the CDR3 is TGTGCCAGCAGCCAAGATATATCGGGGGGGGACTACGAGCAGTACTTC. Amino acid sequence: CASSQDISGGDYEQYF. Full variable domain (remainder filled in from reference TRBV7-2 and TRBJ2-7): GAGVSQSPSNKVTEKGKDVELRCDPISGHTALYWYRQSLGQGLEFLIYFQGNSAPDKSGLPSDRFSAERTGGSVSTLTIQRTQQEDSAVYLCASSQDISGGDYEQYFGPGTRLTVT.

The rearrangement uses TRBV20-1 and TRBJ1-6, with D maybe TRBD1 (5 bases). V shed 3 bases and J shed 4 bases, with 10 bases lying between them. Germline CDR1 and CDR2: DFQATT and SNEGSKA (reference sequence). The CDR3 has 14 residues. This CDR3 is CSASQGTYNSPLHF. The CDR3, as DNA: TGCAGTGCTAGTCAGGGAACTTATAATTCACCCCTCCACTTT.

V usage is TRBV4-1 and J usage is TRBJ1-1; possible D gene TRBD1, 6 bases. The germline V gene encodes CDR1 MGHRA and CDR2 YSYEKL. The CDR3 loop spans 17 amino acids. Trimming cost V 2 bases and J 5 bases, with 21 bases left between them. The CDR3 DNA follows: TGCGCCAGCAGCCAACCCCGGGGGGACATGGCGAGGACTGAAGCTTTCTTT. Translating it yields CASSQPRGDMARTEAFF.

This clonotype was counted at least ten times. The rearrangement joins TRBV2 to TRBJ1-2; a possible D gene is TRBD1 (5 bases). Deletions cut 8 bases from V and 8 bases from J, with 15 bases between. There are 12 residues in the CDR3. Germline V CDR1 and CDR2: SNHLY, FYNNEI. The CDR3 DNA sequence: TGTGCCAGCCGAACGGGGGTAGAGGGCTACACCTTC. Amino acids: CASRTGVEGYTF. Full variable domain (outside the CDR3, taken from reference TRBV2 and TRBJ1-2): EPEVTQTPSHQVTQMGQEVILRCVPISNHLYFYWYRQILGQKVEFLVSFYNNEISEKSEIFDDQFSVERPDGSNFTLKIRSTKLEDSAMYFCASRTGVEGYTFGSGTRLTVV.

This clonotype was seen repeatedly, ten times or more. The chain combines TRBV29-1 with TRBJ2-1; D possibly corresponds to TRBD2 (6 bases). This CDR3 region has 11 residues. Trimming took 7 bases from V and 10 from J, leaving 14 bases between them. Germline V CDR1 and CDR2: SQVTM, ANQGSEA. The CDR3 protein is CSASGVGEQFF. The CDR3 DNA reads TGCAGCGCCTCGGGGGTCGGGGAGCAGTTCTTC.

CDR3 coding DNA: TGTGCCAGCGGAAAAGAGGGTGGTGGGGCCAACGTCCTGACTTTC. Translating gives CASGKEGGGANVLTF. The J gene is TRBJ2-6, the V gene TRBV6-1; possibly TRBD2 for D (5 bases). Germline V gene data show CDR1 as MNHNS and CDR2 as SASEGT. Trimming took off 8 bases at V and 3 bases at J, with 14 bases between the two ends. CDR3 length: 15 amino acids.